This passage covers 21 T cell receptor beta chains from one sample sequenced in a study of T cell repertoires in cytomegalovirus infection. Using its own MiXCR run on the reads, TCRdb lists one record per CDR3 protein. The table shows hundreds of thousands of distinct CDR3 sequences, with 9% to 9.5% occurring only once. The sample consisted of PBMCs. The receptors derive from a human donor in good health (CMV status not recorded). Some clones in this sample may be carry-over from other donors' samples.

V is TRBV7-2 and J is TRBJ2-1, with 9 bases that match TRBD2. The germline gives CDR1 SGHTA, CDR2 FQGNSA. This CDR3 has 16 amino acids. Losses at the gene ends were 4 bases for V and 2 bases for J; bases not matched to a gene: 6. CDR3 region: CASSYVAGVTYNEQFF. In DNA, the CDR3 is TGTGCCAGCAGCTACGTAGCGGGGGTAACCTACAATGAGCAGTTCTTC.

The V call is TRBV5-1, the J call TRBJ2-3; 13 bases map to TRBD2. The germline V gene encodes CDR1 SGHRS and CDR2 YFSETQ. This CDR3 comprises 16 residues. J lost 4 bases, V lost 4 bases, and 6 bases had no gene match. The CDR3 sequence is CASSSWTSGGSDTQYF. The CDR3 bases are TGCGCCAGCAGCAGTTGGACTAGCGGGGGATCAGATACGCAGTATTTT.

Many counts were recorded for this clonotype. V usage is TRBV28 and J usage is TRBJ1-5, with D unresolved. The length of the CDR3 is 15 residues. V gave up 8 bases and J gave up 2 bases, with 16 bases separating them. CDR1 and CDR2 (germline): MDHEN, SYDVKM. The CDR3 DNA reads as TGTGCCAGCCTCAAGATGGGTGTTCGCAATCAGCCCCAGCATTTT. Its protein product is CASLKMGVRNQPQHF. The whole variable domain, filled in from reference TRBV28 and TRBJ1-5, reads DVKVTQSSRYLVKRTGEKVFLECVQDMDHENMFWYRQDPGLGLRLIYFSYDVKMKEKGDIPEGYSVSREKKERFSLILESASTNQTSMYLCASLKMGVRNQPQHFGDGTRLSIL.

Only a few counts were recorded for this clonotype. This rearrangement joins TRBV19 to TRBJ1-5; tentatively, D is TRBD1 (5 bases). Trimming cost V 10 bases and J 0 bases, with 16 bases left between them. Germline-derived CDR1 and CDR2 are LNHDA and SQIVND (reference sequence). The CDR3 length is 15 residues. The CDR3 reads CAIGGGKSSNQPQHF. CDR3 in DNA: TGTGCCATCGGCGGGGGGAAAAGTAGCAATCAGCCCCAGCATTTT. The variable domain in full, completed from reference TRBV19 and TRBJ1-5, reads DGGITQSPKYLFRKEGQNVTLSCEQNLNHDAMYWYRQDPGQGLRLIYYSQIVNDFQKGDIAEGYSVSREKKESFPLTVTSAQKNPTAFYLCAIGGGKSSNQPQHFGDGTRLSIL.

The gene calls are TRBV4-2 and TRBJ2-1; TRBD2 matches at 9 bases. The V and J ends lost 4 bases and 8 bases, in that order; junction bases with no gene match: 3. The CDR3 is made up of 13 amino acids. Per the germline V gene, CDR1 is LGHNA and CDR2 is YNFKEQ. CDR3 amino acids: CASSRGGADEQFF. DNA for the CDR3: TGTGCCAGCAGCCGCGGGGGGGCGGATGAGCAGTTCTTC.

The table lists this clonotype with a few counts. V is TRBV5-6 and J is TRBJ1-1, with TRBD1 matching 9 bases. CDR3 length equals 15 residues. Germline assignment: CDR1 SGHDT and CDR2 YYEEEE. Trimming at V came to 4 bases and at J to 4 bases, leaving 8 bases not matched to a gene. Written as DNA, the CDR3 is TGTGCCAGCAGCGACCGGGACAGGGAGGTCACTGAAGCTTTCTTT. Translation: CASSDRDREVTEAFF.

This clonotype was seen a few times. The gene calls are TRBV27 and TRBJ2-7; 12 bases agree with TRBD2. V was clipped by 3 bases and J by 4 bases; unmatched bases: 4. Germline CDR1 reads MNHEY; CDR2 reads SMNVEV (reference sequence). The CDR3 has 15 amino acids. DNA of the CDR3: TGTGCCAGCAGTTTTAGGGGACTAGCGGGTTACGAGCAGTACTTC. It encodes CASSFRGLAGYEQYF.

This clonotype was counted at least ten times. The rearrangement uses TRBV19 and TRBJ1-1; no clear D. Germline assignment: CDR1 LNHDA and CDR2 SQIVND (reference sequence). The CDR3 is 14 residues long. V shed 3 bases and J shed 1 base, with 9 bases lying between them. In nucleotides, the CDR3 is TGTGCCAGTAGTATTCAGATATCGAACACTGAAGCTTTCTTT. It codes for CASSIQISNTEAFF.

The chain joins TRBV29-1 to TRBJ2-1; D is perhaps TRBD1 (6 bases). The V gene lost 4 bases and the J gene lost 2 bases, with 18 bases spanning the gap. The CDR3 sequence is 16 residues long. Germline V gene sequence: CDR1 SQVTM, CDR2 ANQGSEA. CDR3 sequence reads: CSVVPLGGTTYNEQFF. Here the CDR3 DNA reads TGCAGCGTTGTACCTTTAGGGGGAACTACCTACAATGAGCAGTTCTTC.

This chain connects TRBV10-3 to TRBJ2-1; TRBD2 might be the D (6 bases). The ends were cut back, 11 bases at V and 0 bases at J, with 14 bases in the middle. CDR3 size: 14 residues. CDR1 and CDR2 from the germline V gene are ENHRY and SYGVKD. The CDR3 protein is CAAGRESSYNEQFF. Here the CDR3 DNA reads TGTGCCGCGGGGCGGGAAAGCTCCTACAATGAGCAGTTCTTC.

At least ten counts were recorded for this clonotype. The rearrangement joins TRBV7-8 to TRBJ2-7; D ambiguous. This CDR3 has 13 amino acids. Germline V gene lookup returns CDR1 SGHVS and CDR2 FQNEAQ. Trimming removed 5 bases from V and 0 bases from J, with 8 bases in between. The CDR3 protein is CASSRPSSYEQYF. The CDR3, as DNA: TGTGCCAGCAGCCGACCCAGCTCCTACGAGCAGTACTTC.

This clonotype has only a few counts. The CDR3 region has the DNA TGTGCCAGCCGACTAGCGGGAAAGTCCCCCGAGCAGTACTTC. It codes for CASRLAGKSPEQYF. The chain recombines TRBV12-3 or TRBV12-4 with TRBJ2-7; 11 positions agree with TRBD2. Trimming cost V 8 bases and J 6 bases; bases outside gene matches: 9. CDR3 size: 14 residues.

This clonotype was picked up many times. This sequence joins TRBV12-3 or TRBV12-4 and TRBJ1-2; maybe TRBD1 (5 bases). Trimming left V 7 bases short and J 4 bases short, with 31 bases between. The CDR3 has 19 residues. The CDR3 sequence is CASILMVGQGARLTYGYTF. The CDR3, as DNA: TGTGCCAGCATCCTAATGGTCGGCCAGGGAGCTAGATTGACCTATGGCTACACCTTC.

V is TRBV29-1 and J is TRBJ2-1; tentatively, D is TRBD1 (5 bases). Germline lookup yields CDR1 SQVTM and CDR2 ANQGSEA. V lost 5 bases and J 1 base, leaving 9 bases between the germline ends. CDR3 length: 13 residues. The DNA of the CDR3 is TGCAGCGTTCGTGACAGATCCTACAATGAGCAGTTCTTC. Amino acid sequence: CSVRDRSYNEQFF.

In this sample, this clonotype turned up a few times. The chain uses TRBV12-3 or TRBV12-4 and TRBJ2-1; 9 positions match TRBD1. This CDR3 has 15 residues. Unmatched junction bases numbered 8, after V lost 4 bases and J lost 7 bases. CDR3 region: CASSSRQGVGNEQFF. CDR3 nucleotide sequence: TGTGCCAGCAGTTCGAGACAGGGGGTTGGTAATGAGCAGTTCTTC.

This clonotype was seen a handful of times. This chain connects TRBV12-3 or TRBV12-4 to TRBJ1-1; D remains unclear. The V gene lost 4 bases and the J gene lost 4 bases, with 13 bases spanning the gap. This CDR3 contains 14 residues. CDR3 sequence: CASSSTSVRTEAFF. CDR3 bases: TGTGCCAGCAGTTCGACATCAGTGCGCACTGAAGCTTTCTTT.

This clonotype was detected ten times or more. The rearrangement uses TRBV7-2 and TRBJ1-4, with a possible D match to TRBD1 (6 bases). Looked up from germline, CDR1 is SGHTA and CDR2 is FQGNSA. Trimming took off 4 bases at V and 0 bases at J, with 15 bases between the two ends. CDR3 size: 17 residues. The CDR3 protein is CASSYRAGPTTNEKLFF. CDR3 DNA: TGTGCCAGCAGCTACAGGGCGGGACCTACAACTAATGAAAAACTGTTTTTT.

This clonotype was counted many times. The chain couples TRBV7-2 to TRBJ2-7; the match to TRBD2 covers 8 bases. Germline V gene data show CDR1 as SGHTA and CDR2 as FQGNSA. With 2 bases clipped from V and 4 bases from J, the junction kept 1 base outside the gene matches. The CDR3 consists of 13 residues. The CDR3 sequence: CASSLSGGYEQYF. The DNA of the CDR3 is TGTGCCAGCAGCTTAAGCGGGGGTTACGAGCAGTACTTC.

CDR3 in DNA: TGCGCCAGCAGCCAAGATCTTTTGTCAGGGGCGAACACTGAAGCTTTCTTT. It encodes CASSQDLLSGANTEAFF. This chain links TRBV4-1 with TRBJ1-1, with D tentatively TRBD1 (6 bases). V was cut by 0 bases and J by 1 base, with 15 bases left in between. The length of the CDR3 is 17 residues. The V gene's germline CDR1 is MGHRA and CDR2 YSYEKL.

This clonotype has a count of ten or more. The genes are TRBV6-5 and TRBJ2-5; TRBD1 or TRBD2 may be the D gene (5 bases each). Deletions cut 2 bases from V and 7 bases from J, with 8 bases between. CDR1 and CDR2 from the germline V gene are MNHEY and SVGAGI. There are 12 residues in the CDR3. The CDR3 nucleotides read TGTGCCAGCAGTTACGGGGGTGGGACCCAGTACTTC. Its protein is CASSYGGGTQYF.

The CDR3 sequence is CATTLGLAGGNEQFF. In nucleotides, the CDR3 is TGTGCCACAACCCTGGGACTAGCGGGGGGGAATGAGCAGTTCTTC. V is TRBV6-6 and J is TRBJ2-1; 16 bases map to TRBD2. CDR1 is MNHNY, CDR2 SVGAGI, per germline (reference sequence). J was trimmed by 7 bases and V by 10 bases; bases with no gene match: 7. The CDR3 runs 15 residues.